The 25 T cell receptor beta chains listed next were all sequenced from one sample in a study of T cells in Graves' hyperthyroidism and ophthalmopathy. Researchers took RNA transcripts and amplified the TCR beta CDR3 regions from them. In the first-round RT-PCR of the TCR CDR3, the HTBI primer set was used. TCRdb reprocessed the multiplex PCR reads via MiXCR and lists one record per CDR3 protein. Among hundreds of thousands of distinct CDR3 sequences listed, about 15% were seen once. The specimen sequenced was blood. The receptors come from a woman younger than 45 with Graves' hyperthyroidism.

This clonotype was found a few times. The chain couples TRBV4-1 to TRBJ2-7, with D perhaps TRBD1 (5 bases). CDR1 and CDR2 from the germline V gene are MGHRA and YSYEKL. This CDR3 contains 15 residues. V was pared by 4 bases and J by 1 base, with 14 bases between. CDR3 DNA: TGCGCCAGCAGCCTACTGACAGCCCCGTCCTACGAGCAGTACTTC. Encoded protein: CASSLLTAPSYEQYF.

This chain joins TRBV27 and TRBJ1-6; a weak D match, TRBD1 (6 bases). Germline-derived CDR1 and CDR2 are MNHEY and SMNVEV (reference sequence). The CDR3 loop spans 16 amino acids. Trimming stripped 2 bases from V and 0 bases from J, with 8 bases between. Written as DNA, the CDR3 is TGTGCCAGCAGTTTACAGGGGAGCTCCTATAATTCACCCCTCCACTTT. It codes for CASSLQGSSYNSPLHF.

This clonotype occurred a few times. V and J are TRBV19 and TRBJ2-1; 10 nucleotides agree with TRBD1. Germline V gene lookup returns CDR1 LNHDA and CDR2 SQIVND (reference sequence). V gave up 6 bases and J gave up 3 bases; unmatched junction bases: 5. The CDR3 spans 15 residues. The CDR3 protein is CASSNGQGVYNEQFF. Here the CDR3 DNA reads TGTGCCAGTAGCAACGGACAGGGGGTCTACAATGAGCAGTTCTTC.

This clonotype has more than one count but fewer than ten. The chain combines TRBV19 with TRBJ1-1; D perhaps matches TRBD1 (5 bases). CDR3 length: 17 amino acids. V was cut by 4 bases and J by 3 bases, with 21 bases left in between. The germline gives CDR1 LNHDA, CDR2 SQIVND (reference sequence). In nucleotides, the CDR3 is TGTGCCAGTAGTACGAGGGACCTCTTCTCCCCATACACTGAAGCTTTCTTT. Translation gives CASSTRDLFSPYTEAFF.

There are a few counts of this clonotype. The CDR3 DNA sequence: TGTGCCAGCAGTGATTTCGGAAACACCATATATTTT. It codes for CASSDFGNTIYF. The chain carries TRBV25-1 and TRBJ1-3, with D hard to call. The V end lost 3 bases, the J end lost 4 bases, and 4 bases lay between the germline ends. Germline lookup yields CDR1 MGHDK and CDR2 SYGVNS. CDR3 length equals 12 residues.

V and J are TRBV7-8 and TRBJ2-5, with D perhaps TRBD1 or TRBD2 (5 bases each). Looked up from germline, CDR1 is SGHVS and CDR2 is FQNEAQ. Trimming took off 1 base at V and 2 bases at J, with 11 bases between the two ends. This CDR3 is 15 amino acids long. CDR3 DNA: TGTGCCAGCAGCTTAGTCGGCAGGGAGCAAGAGACCCAGTACTTC. This translates into CASSLVGREQETQYF.

This clonotype occurred a few times. J is TRBJ2-5 and V is TRBV4-1; 8 nucleotides agree with TRBD2. The germline V gene encodes CDR1 MGHRA and CDR2 YSYEKL. Trimming took 1 base from V and 4 from J; bases not matched to a gene: 11. This CDR3 has 17 residues. CDR3 loop: CASSQVRLAGSGETQYF. For the CDR3, the DNA is TGCGCCAGCAGCCAAGTCCGTCTAGCGGGTTCGGGAGAGACCCAGTACTTC.

This clonotype was counted many times. The rearrangement joins TRBV3-1 to TRBJ2-7; 9 bases fit TRBD1. Losses at the gene ends were 0 bases for V and 0 bases for J; bases not matched to a gene: 6. The CDR3 loop spans 17 amino acids. Looked up from germline, CDR1 is LGHDT and CDR2 is YNNKEL (reference sequence). CDR3 DNA: TGTGCCAGCAGCCAAGATCGACAGGGGGGATTCTCCTACGAGCAGTACTTC. The encoded protein is CASSQDRQGGFSYEQYF.

This chain joins TRBV6-2 or TRBV6-3 and TRBJ2-6; TRBD1 agrees at 8 bases. The V and J ends lost 5 bases and 2 bases, in that order; junction bases with no gene match: 8. CDR1 MNHEY and CDR2 SVGEGT come from the germline V gene. The CDR3 sequence is 17 residues long. Here the CDR3 reads CASSRTGTYPGANVLTF. CDR3 DNA sequence: TGTGCCAGCAGTAGGACAGGGACCTACCCTGGGGCCAACGTCCTGACTTTC.

Remarks on this clonotype: The junction does not match germline at one end; this may be a read error. The CDR3 reads CASSLEGATVGNTTYF. For the CDR3, the DNA is TGTGCCAGCAGCTTGGAGGGGGCAACCGTTGGGAACACCACATATTTT. The rearrangement joins TRBV7-9 to TRBJ1-3; 7 bases match TRBD1. The germline gives CDR1 SEHNR, CDR2 FQNEAQ (reference sequence). This CDR3 has 16 residues. The variable domain in full, completed from reference TRBV7-9 and TRBJ1-3, reads DTGVSQNPRHKITKRGQNVTFRCDPISEHNRLYWYRQTLGQGPEFLTYFQNEAQLEKSRLLSDRFSAERPKGSFSTLEIQRTEQGDSAMYLCASSLEGATVGNTTYFGEGSWLTVV.

This clonotype was recorded at least ten times. The chain links TRBV6-2 or TRBV6-3 to TRBJ2-3; 9 bases align to TRBD2. Germline CDR1 MNHEY, CDR2 SVGEGT. This CDR3 contains 15 residues. Unmatched junction bases numbered 5, after V lost 4 bases and J lost 3 bases. The CDR3: CASSFLAGDTDTQYF. The CDR3 nucleotides are TGTGCCAGCAGTTTCTTAGCGGGAGATACAGATACGCAGTATTTT.

This clonotype was recorded many times. The chain carries TRBV28 and TRBJ1-1; perhaps TRBD1 as D (5 bases). The CDR3 has 16 residues. V was pared by 3 bases and J by 0 bases, with 14 bases between. Germline assignment: CDR1 MDHEN and CDR2 SYDVKM. CDR3 in amino acids: CASSFGRVPLNTEAFF. The CDR3 nucleotides are TGTGCCAGCAGTTTCGGCAGGGTGCCCTTGAACACTGAAGCTTTCTTT.

V and J are TRBV30 and TRBJ2-5; 9 bases match TRBD1. Germline assignment: CDR1 GTSNPN and CDR2 SVGIG (reference sequence). Trimming at V came to 4 bases and at J to 5 bases, leaving 8 bases not matched to a gene. This CDR3 contains 14 residues. This CDR3 is CAWTPGQGRETQYF. The CDR3 DNA reads as TGTGCCTGGACCCCGGGACAGGGACGGGAGACCCAGTACTTC.

This clonotype was seen repeatedly, ten times or more. This sequence joins TRBV18 and TRBJ2-7, with a possible D match to TRBD1 (6 bases). Germline V lookup: CDR1 KGHSH, CDR2 LQKENI. The CDR3 runs to 12 residues. The ends were cut back, 5 bases at V and 2 bases at J, with 7 bases in the middle. CDR3 sequence (DNA): TGTGCCAGCTCATCAGGGGCCTACGAGCAGTACTTC. Amino acids: CASSSGAYEQYF.

V gene TRBV5-4 combines with J gene TRBJ1-1; the D gene is possibly TRBD1 (5 bases). V lost 0 bases to trimming and J lost 7 bases, with 16 bases between them. CDR1 SGHNT and CDR2 YYREEE come from the germline V gene (reference sequence). The CDR3 has 15 amino acids. The CDR3 DNA sequence: TGTGCCAGCAGCTTGGCCGGCAGGGCGGATTATGAAGCTTTCTTT. Translation gives CASSLAGRADYEAFF.

This rearrangement joins TRBV29-1 to TRBJ2-5; 11 bases are a match to TRBD2. Germline-derived CDR1 and CDR2 are SQVTM and ANQGSEA. The CDR3 contains 14 residues. Trimming took 7 bases from V and 7 from J; bases not matched to a gene: 11. The CDR3 is CSATLAGGLGTQYF. CDR3 nucleotides: TGCAGCGCCACCCTAGCGGGAGGTTTGGGGACCCAGTACTTC. The full variable domain, its missing parts supplied by reference TRBV29-1 and TRBJ2-5, is SAVISQKPSRDICQRGTSLTIQCQVDSQVTMMFWYRQQPGQSLTLIATANQGSEATYESGFVIDKFPISRPNLTFSTLTVSNMSPEDSSIYLCSATLAGGLGTQYFGPGTRLLVL.

In this sample, this clonotype turned up many times. One end of the junction varies from germline; a read error may be responsible. The genes are TRBV28 and TRBJ2-7; 9 bases are shared with TRBD1. The CDR3 totals 15 residues. Germline assignment: CDR1 MDHEN and CDR2 SYDVKM. DNA of the CDR3: TGTGCCACCAGTTTTTTAGGGACAGGGCGGATCGAGCAGTACTTC. This gives the protein CATSFLGTGRIEQYF.

The chain couples TRBV20-1 to TRBJ2-7; 8 bases align to TRBD2. CDR3 length: 16 residues. With 5 bases clipped from V and 2 bases from J, the junction kept 14 bases outside the gene matches. The germline V gene has CDR1 DFQATT and CDR2 SNEGSKA (reference sequence). The CDR3 bases are TGCAGTGCTGCTAGCGGGCACAACTCAGGTCCCTACGAGCAGTACTTC. Amino acid sequence: CSAASGHNSGPYEQYF.

This clonotype was recorded many times. This rearrangement joins TRBV20-1 to TRBJ2-3; unclear D gene. Trimming cost V 2 bases and J 0 bases, with 12 bases left between them. Germline CDR1 DFQATT, CDR2 SNEGSKA (reference sequence). CDR3 length equals 15 residues. CDR3 amino acids: CSARLPEGSTDTQYF. The CDR3 nucleotides are TGCAGTGCTAGACTCCCGGAAGGGAGCACAGATACGCAGTATTTT.

As for this clonotype: A much bigger clone sits one base away, suggesting this may be a read error. Because the CDR3 is missing its conserved closing phenylalanine or tryptophan, this is likely a read error. The chain has TRBV12-3 or TRBV12-4 and TRBJ2-1, with 9 nucleotides matching TRBD2. The V gene end was trimmed by 5 bases and the J gene end by 4 bases; junction bases not matched to a gene: 3. The CDR3 loop spans 14 amino acids. The CDR3 region is CASSRSGSYNEQFL. The CDR3 DNA is TGTGCCAGCAGTCGTAGCGGGAGTTACAATGAGCAGTTCTTA.

There are a few counts of this clonotype. CDR3 residues: CATSRGAREGYTF. The CDR3 DNA sequence: TGTGCCACCAGCAGAGGGGCACGGGAAGGCTACACCTTC. The chain carries TRBV15 and TRBJ1-2; D is undetermined. Trimming removed 1 base at V and 8 bases at J, with 11 bases between. Germline CDR1 reads LNHNV; CDR2 reads YYDKDF (reference sequence). The CDR3 consists of 13 residues.

This clonotype was found a few times. The CDR3 loop is CASSSPSLGLAGGRTGELFF. CDR3 DNA: TGCGCCAGCAGCTCACCATCCCTCGGACTAGCGGGAGGGCGAACCGGGGAGCTGTTTTTT. The rearrangement uses TRBV5-1 and TRBJ2-2, with 15 bases aligning to TRBD2. Germline V gene data show CDR1 as SGHRS and CDR2 as YFSETQ. This CDR3 contains 20 residues. V shed 3 bases, J shed 5 bases, and the junction held 14 bases outside the gene matches.

This clonotype has a count of ten or more. This chain connects TRBV5-8 to TRBJ1-1; D ambiguous. Trimming removed 4 bases at V and 10 bases at J, with 26 bases between. The CDR3 length is 16 residues. In germline, CDR1 is SGHTS, CDR2 YDEGEE. The CDR3 loop reads CASSPGFEVRGLGAFF. The CDR3, as DNA: TGTGCCAGCAGCCCGGGATTCGAGGTTCGTGGATTGGGAGCTTTCTTT.

Ten or more counts support this clonotype. The chain employs TRBV29-1 and TRBJ1-1; 9 bases are shared with TRBD1. This CDR3 is 15 amino acids long. Germline values: CDR1 SQVTM, CDR2 ANQGSEA. Germline trimming cut 6 bases from V and 4 bases from J; bases unmatched to any gene: 12. The CDR3 sequence is CSVSKQGAVATEAFF. The CDR3 DNA follows: TGCAGCGTGAGTAAACAGGGGGCCGTGGCCACTGAAGCTTTCTTT. The full variable domain, rest sourced from reference TRBV29-1 and TRBJ1-1, is SAVISQKPSRDICQRGTSLTIQCQVDSQVTMMFWYRQQPGQSLTLIATANQGSEATYESGFVIDKFPISRPNLTFSTLTVSNMSPEDSSIYLCSVSKQGAVATEAFFGQGTRLTVV.

A word on this clonotype: A much larger clonotype is one base distant, so this may be a read error. The chain couples TRBV6-5 to TRBJ1-1, with D unclear. Germline V gene sequence: CDR1 MNHEY, CDR2 SVGAGI. This CDR3 is 14 amino acids long. CDR3 amino acids: CASSYGIENTEASF. In DNA, the CDR3 is TGTGCCAGCAGTTACGGGATAGAGAACACTGAAGCTTCCTTT.